This entry features one TCR beta chain sequence. Its specificity is not known. This entry belongs to a study of graft-versus-host responses after intestinal transplantation. For the study at large: All of the recipients had induction that used anti-thymocyte globulin, then tacrolimus and steroids for 2 to 3 years.

Study-wide results and limits: Among recipient marrow samples, GvH clones were found; some appeared first in ileum or blood. Allografts from individuals with graft-donor T cell macrochimerism displayed high graft-versus-host to host-versus-graft clonal ratios.

CDR3 length: 15 residues. Germline V CDR1 and CDR2: MRHNA, SNTAGT. Trimming shortened V by 4 bases and J by 4 bases, and 15 bases separated the two germline ends. The table came from immunoSEQ multiplex PCR; TCRdb's copy has only in-frame clones and leaves some out. The data show about 86,000 clones, roughly 87% seen once. V is TRBV6-4 and J is TRBJ2-3; D might be TRBD1 (6 bases). This TCR came from a human donor who received an intestinal transplant. This material consisted of unstimulated CD8+ T cells sorted from spleen or lymph node cells, taken before intestinal transplant. This CDR3 reads CASSGSGGGADTQYF. The CDR3 DNA reads TGTGCCAGCAGTGGAAGTGGTGGGGGCGCAGATACGCAGTATTTT.